This T cell receptor beta chain appears in the sequencing data of a study of beta chain features in type 1 diabetes. The study's findings and limits: The study found moderately but significantly shorter TCRB CDR3s in all four CD4+ subsets of Type 1 diabetes patients.

As concerns this clone: No antigen is known for it.

The CDR3 loop spans 14 amino acids. Trimming shortened V by 0 bases and J by 5 bases, and 8 bases separated the two germline ends. Germline CDR1 and CDR2: SGHNT and YENEEA. Expressed TCRB transcripts were sequenced after all isolated RNA was converted to cDNA. Libraries were prepared by immunoSEQ multiplex PCR; TCRdb keeps only in-frame clonotypes and omits some of them. The sample comprises some 370,000 clones, 9.6% of which are singletons, and about 0.63% rests with the top ten. In all sorted populations, purity surpassed 98%. The sequenced sample consisted of central memory CD4+ T cells from blood. This receptor was identified in a man aged 30-40 years with type 1 diabetes. The chain links TRBV11-3 to TRBJ2-1, with D uncertain. CDR3 DNA sequence: TGTGCCAGCAGCTTAGAGGTTAATCACAATGAGCAGTTCTTC. Translation: CASSLEVNHNEQFF.